Listed here are 21 T cell receptor beta chains from one sample, sequenced in a study of OX40 agonist ivuxolimab in advanced cancers. TCRdb keeps only in-frame clones here, not all; method: immunoSEQ multiplex PCR. Of about 30,000 clones listed, 74% are singletons. Here the sequenced sample was CD4+ or CD8+ T cells sorted from blood, taken in a trial of the OX40 agonist ivuxolimab. These receptors were taken from an adult with an advanced solid tumor such as melanoma, head and neck, liver or kidney cancer.

The chain employs TRBV30 and TRBJ2-7; D may be TRBD1 (6 bases). The germline V gene encodes CDR1 GTSNPN and CDR2 SVGIG (reference sequence). Trimming pared 0 bases from V and 4 bases from J, leaving 7 bases between. CDR3 length: 12 amino acids. The CDR3 region is CAWSVTGYEQYF. In DNA, the CDR3 is TGTGCCTGGAGTGTAACAGGGTACGAGCAGTACTTC. The full variable domain, its missing parts supplied by reference TRBV30 and TRBJ2-7, is SQTIHQWPATLVQPVGSPLSLECTVEGTSNPNLYWYRQAAGRGLQLLFYSVGIGQISSEVPQNLSASRPQDRQFILSSKKLLLSDSGFYLCAWSVTGYEQYFGPGTRLTVT.

This chain joins TRBV6-1 and TRBJ1-1, with no clear D. Germline values: CDR1 MNHNS, CDR2 SASEGT. The CDR3 sequence is 14 residues long. Trimming shortened V by 0 bases and J by 3 bases, and 8 bases separated the two germline ends. CDR3 loop: CASSEARADTEAFF. The CDR3 DNA reads as TGTGCCAGCAGTGAAGCAAGAGCGGACACTGAAGCTTTCTTT.

This clone has more than one count but fewer than ten. Other DNA sequences in this specimen translate into the identical CDR3. V usage is TRBV5-1 and J usage is TRBJ1-2; 12 bases map to TRBD1. Trimming cost V 0 bases and J 8 bases; bases outside gene matches: 5. The CDR3 spans 15 residues. Per germline, CDR1 SGHRS and CDR2 YFSETQ. The CDR3 sequence is CASSLAGTGGEGYTF. The DNA of the CDR3 is TGCGCCAGCAGCTTGGCCGGGACAGGGGGCGAGGGCTACACCTTC.

The chain links TRBV7-3 to TRBJ2-3; 12 bases line up with TRBD1. This CDR3 region has 16 residues. Per the germline V gene, CDR1 is SGHTA and CDR2 is FQGTGA. V was clipped by 0 bases and J by 5 bases; unmatched bases: 3. The DNA for the CDR3 is TGTGCCAGCAGCTTAACGCGGGACAGGGGGCAAGATACGCAGTATTTT. It encodes CASSLTRDRGQDTQYF.

CDR3 DNA: TGTGCCATGCAGGACAGTAACACCGGGGAGCTGTTTTTT. Translated, it gives CAMQDSNTGELFF. V and J are TRBV19 and TRBJ2-2, with D possibly TRBD1 on 6 matching bases. Germline-derived CDR1 and CDR2 are LNHDA and SQIVND (reference sequence). V shed 10 bases and J shed 2 bases, with 11 bases lying between them. The length of the CDR3 is 13 residues.

The gene calls are TRBV6-9 and TRBJ1-2; maybe TRBD1 (6 bases). The CDR3 length is 15 residues. Per the germline V gene, CDR1 is MNHGY and CDR2 is SVAAGI. Trimming removed 3 bases from V and 6 bases from J, with 17 bases in between. CDR3 DNA sequence: TGTGCCAGCAGTTACCTTGGGGGCAATAAGGATGGCTACACCTTC. As protein: CASSYLGGNKDGYTF.

The chain carries TRBV5-6 and TRBJ1-2, with TRBD1 as a possible D gene (5 bases). The germline V gene encodes CDR1 SGHDT and CDR2 YYEEEE. V lost 3 bases and J 5 bases, leaving 11 bases between the germline ends. The CDR3 totals 13 residues. CDR3 residues: CASSSRGGYGYTF. DNA of the CDR3: TGTGCCAGCAGCTCGAGGGGAGGGTATGGCTACACCTTC.

This chain joins TRBV5-1 and TRBJ1-2, with 9 bases fitting TRBD1. Germline CDR1 is SGHRS and CDR2 is YFSETQ. J lost 6 bases, V lost 4 bases, and 7 bases had no gene match. CDR3 length: 14 amino acids. CDR3 residues: CASSRDRGSDGYTF. The CDR3, as DNA: TGCGCCAGCAGCAGAGACAGGGGGTCGGATGGCTACACCTTC. Using reference TRBV5-1 and TRBJ1-2 for the parts outside the CDR3, the full variable domain is KAGVTQTPRYLIKTRGQQVTLSCSPISGHRSVSWYQQTPGQGLQFLFEYFSETQRNKGNFPGRFSGRQFSNSRSEMNVSTLELGDSALYLCASSRDRGSDGYTFGSGTRLTVV.

CDR3 sequence: CASSLGQGNSPLHF. The CDR3 region has the DNA TGTGCCAGCAGTTTAGGTCAGGGTAATTCACCCCTCCACTTT. V is TRBV27 and J is TRBJ1-6, with D perhaps TRBD1 (5 bases). The CDR3 totals 14 residues. The ends were cut back, 2 bases at V and 6 bases at J, with 8 bases in the middle. Germline loops: CDR1 MNHEY, CDR2 SMNVEV (reference sequence).

V usage is TRBV9 and J usage is TRBJ2-5, with TRBD2 matching 14 bases. CDR1 SGDLS and CDR2 YYNGEE come from the germline V gene. This CDR3 spans 17 amino acids. V was pared by 0 bases and J by 7 bases, with 8 bases of the junction left unmatched. CDR3 sequence (DNA): TGTGCCAGCAGCGTAGCTATGACTAGCGGGGGGGCCGGGACCCAGTACTTC. Translating gives CASSVAMTSGGAGTQYF.

The chain joins TRBV21-1 to TRBJ2-3; the table names TRBD1, a call not compared with the DNA. TRBV21-1 is tagged as a pseudogene. The CDR3 extends over 19 amino acids. The CDR3 DNA sequence: TGTGCCAGCAGCAAAGCGCTTTTTTCAGGGGTTTGGTTTGCAGATACGCAGTATTTT. Protein: CASSKALFSGVWFADTQYF.

This clone was observed once. The chain is built from TRBV27 and TRBJ2-3, with D possibly being TRBD1 (6 bases). This CDR3 contains 16 residues. V lost 3 bases to trimming and J lost 1 base, with 14 bases between them. Germline values: CDR1 MNHEY, CDR2 SMNVEV (reference sequence). The CDR3 DNA sequence: TGTGCCAGCAGTTTGGGGGCCATGAGTGGCACAGATACGCAGTATTTT. As protein: CASSLGAMSGTDTQYF.

The chain uses TRBV20-1 and TRBJ1-4; D uncertain. This CDR3 is 11 amino acids long. CDR1 and CDR2 (germline): DFQATT, SNEGSKA (reference sequence). Trimming removed 2 bases at V and 6 bases at J, with 4 bases between. CDR3 bases: TGCAGTGCTAGAAAGTATGAAAAACTGTTTTTT. This translates into CSARKYEKLFF.

This clone occurred a few times. The rearrangement joins TRBV5-6 to TRBJ1-3; no firm D call. Looked up from germline, CDR1 is SGHDT and CDR2 is YYEEEE. V was trimmed by 4 bases and J by 0 bases, leaving 14 bases between them. The CDR3 is made up of 16 amino acids. CDR3 residues: CASSRPTPASGNTIYF. The CDR3 region has the DNA TGTGCCAGCAGCAGACCGACACCGGCCTCTGGAAACACCATATATTTT.

The J gene is TRBJ2-1, the V gene TRBV18; 9 nucleotides match TRBD1. This CDR3 is 15 amino acids long. The germline CDR1 and CDR2 sequences are KGHSH and LQKENI. V trimming: 3 bases; J trimming: 2 bases; junction bases outside the gene matches: 2. The CDR3 spells CASSPGTGTYNEQFF. The CDR3 DNA reads as TGTGCCAGCTCACCCGGGACAGGGACCTACAATGAGCAGTTCTTC.

The CDR3 sequence: CASSEEADYFYGYTF. The CDR3 DNA sequence: TGTGCCAGCAGTGAGGAGGCAGATTACTTCTATGGCTACACCTTC. This chain connects TRBV6-4 to TRBJ1-2; no clear D gene. The V end lost 3 bases, the J end lost 4 bases, and 15 bases lay between the germline ends. The CDR3 is 15 residues long. The germline gives CDR1 MRHNA, CDR2 SNTAGT.

The V gene is TRBV21-1, the J gene TRBJ1-5. TRBV21-1 is a known pseudogene. The CDR3 extends over 12 amino acids. The CDR3 region has the DNA TGTGCCAGCAGCGATGAAAGGCAGCCCCAGCATTTT. Its protein product is CASSDERQPQHF.

The gene calls are TRBV5-1 and TRBJ2-1; no reliable D call. Between the trimmed V and J ends, which lost 1 base and 0 bases, there was a span of 2 bases. CDR1 and CDR2 (germline): SGHRS, YFSETQ. This CDR3 contains 13 residues. CDR3 in DNA: TGCGCCAGCAGCTTGAGCTCCTACAATGAGCAGTTCTTC. As protein: CASSLSSYNEQFF. The complete variable domain, with remaining parts taken from reference TRBV5-1 and TRBJ2-1, reads KAGVTQTPRYLIKTRGQQVTLSCSPISGHRSVSWYQQTPGQGLQFLFEYFSETQRNKGNFPGRFSGRQFSNSRSEMNVSTLELGDSALYLCASSLSSYNEQFFGPGTRLTVL.

The chain employs TRBV7-6 and TRBJ2-3; possibly TRBD2 for D (7 bases). Trimming stripped 4 bases from V and 2 bases from J, with 13 bases between. Germline V CDR1 and CDR2: SGHVS, FNYEAQ. This CDR3 comprises 15 residues. The CDR3 region has the DNA TGTGCCAGCAGCTCCCCACGGGGGGCCACAGATACGCAGTATTTT. The encoded protein is CASSSPRGATDTQYF.

This chain links TRBV19 with TRBJ1-5, with D tentatively TRBD1 (6 bases). Between the trimmed V and J ends, which lost 5 bases and 0 bases, there was a span of 14 bases. In germline, CDR1 is LNHDA, CDR2 SQIVND (reference sequence). This CDR3 spans 16 amino acids. CDR3 loop: CASSRGGGYSNQPQHF. The CDR3 DNA is TGTGCCAGTAGTCGGGGGGGCGGATATAGCAATCAGCCCCAGCATTTT.

This clone has a handful of counts. V usage is TRBV7-2 and J usage is TRBJ2-5; D might be TRBD1 or TRBD2, each matching 6 bases. This CDR3 has 16 amino acids. Germline V gene lookup returns CDR1 SGHTA and CDR2 FQGNSA. Between the trimmed V and J ends, which lost 5 bases and 9 bases, there was a span of 25 bases. The CDR3 DNA reads as TGTGCCAGCAGCCCGGTTGGGGGGCCCGGCCCAAGGGCCCAGTACTTC. This translates into CASSPVGGPGPRAQYF.